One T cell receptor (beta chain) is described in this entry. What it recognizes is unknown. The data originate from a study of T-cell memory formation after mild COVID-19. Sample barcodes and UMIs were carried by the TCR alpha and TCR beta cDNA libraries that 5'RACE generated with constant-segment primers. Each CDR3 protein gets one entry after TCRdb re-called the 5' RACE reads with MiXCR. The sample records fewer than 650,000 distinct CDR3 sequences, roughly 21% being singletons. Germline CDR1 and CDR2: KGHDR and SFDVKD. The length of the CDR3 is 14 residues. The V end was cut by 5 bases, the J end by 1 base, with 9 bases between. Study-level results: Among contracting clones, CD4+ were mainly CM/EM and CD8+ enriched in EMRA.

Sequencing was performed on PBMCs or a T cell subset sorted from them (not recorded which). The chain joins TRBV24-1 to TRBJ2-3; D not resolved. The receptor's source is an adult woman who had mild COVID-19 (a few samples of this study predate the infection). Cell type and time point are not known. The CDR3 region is CATSAAHRTDTQYF. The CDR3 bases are TGTGCCACCAGTGCGGCTCACCGCACAGATACGCAGTATTTT.